A single sample gave rise to the 11 T cell receptor beta chains below, sequenced in a study of cytomegalovirus exposure and HLA in healthy donors. Amplification used 60 Vbeta primers and 13 Jbeta primers. Some clones are missing from TCRdb's copy, which holds only in-frame ones; the method was immunoSEQ multiplex PCR. This table has around 150,000 clones, roughly 8.8% appearing once. Input material: PBMCs. All receptors come from a middle-aged woman in good health and CMV-seropositive.

The V call is TRBV5-1, the J call TRBJ1-1, with 9 bases that match TRBD1. Looked up from germline, CDR1 is SGHRS and CDR2 is YFSETQ. Trimming removed 7 bases from V and 4 bases from J; junction bases left unmatched: 8. The CDR3 has 14 residues. The CDR3 sequence: CASQNRGPGTEAFF. Here the CDR3 DNA reads TGCGCCAGCCAAAACAGGGGGCCGGGCACTGAAGCTTTCTTT.

The chain has TRBV5-1 and TRBJ1-6, with 10 bases identical to TRBD1. The germline V gene encodes CDR1 SGHRS and CDR2 YFSETQ. J gave up 9 bases and V 0 bases, and 3 bases lay outside the gene matches. The CDR3 runs to 15 residues. In DNA, the CDR3 is TGCGCCAGCAGCTTGGAGGGACAGGGGAGTTCACCCCTCCACTTT. This codes for CASSLEGQGSSPLHF.

This clone showed up just a few times. CDR3 nucleotide sequence: TGTGCCAGCAGCTGGATGGACGGGACATTTCTAGCCAAAAACATTCAGTACTTC. This translates into CASSWMDGTFLAKNIQYF. The J gene is TRBJ2-4, the V gene TRBV5-6, with D possibly TRBD1 on 6 matching bases. This CDR3 spans 18 amino acids. Trimming stripped 3 bases from V and 0 bases from J, with 19 bases between. Germline loops: CDR1 SGHDT, CDR2 YYEEEE.

V and J are TRBV7-9 and TRBJ1-2; D gene uncertain. The germline gives CDR1 SEHNR, CDR2 FQNEAQ (reference sequence). The ends were cut back, 2 bases at V and 8 bases at J, with 12 bases in the middle. This CDR3 is 13 amino acids long. Written as DNA, the CDR3 is TGTGCCAGCAGCTTATCATTAGACTCCGGCTACACCTTC. Encoded protein: CASSLSLDSGYTF.

The V and J genes are TRBV19 and TRBJ1-2; D gene ambiguous. V lost 3 bases and J lost 5, with 7 bases in between. This CDR3 has 12 residues. The germline gives CDR1 LNHDA, CDR2 SQIVND (reference sequence). CDR3 loop: CASSMAEYGYTF. For the CDR3, the DNA is TGTGCCAGTAGTATGGCGGAGTATGGCTACACCTTC.

This clone has more than one count but fewer than ten. The chain combines TRBV15 with TRBJ2-4; TRBD1 matches 8 bases. Germline CDR1 is LNHNV and CDR2 is YYDKDF (reference sequence). CDR3 length: 16 amino acids. V dropped 4 bases and J dropped 1; count of bases not matched to a gene: 6. The CDR3 region is CATSTLQGEAKNIQYF. The CDR3 nucleotides are TGTGCCACCAGCACTTTACAGGGGGAGGCCAAAAACATTCAGTACTTC. Filled out from reference TRBV15 and TRBJ2-4, the complete variable domain reads DAMVIQNPRYQVTQFGKPVTLSCSQTLNHNVMYWYQQKSSQAPKLLFHYYDKDFNNEADTPDNFQSRRPNTSFCFLDIRSPGLGDTAMYLCATSTLQGEAKNIQYFGAGTRLSVL.

The rearrangement links TRBV19 to TRBJ1-5, with D maybe TRBD1 (5 bases). The V gene lost 1 base and the J gene lost 1 base, with 11 bases spanning the gap. CDR1 is LNHDA, CDR2 SQIVND, per germline (reference sequence). The CDR3 consists of 16 residues. The CDR3 spells CASSIVGGMSNQPQHF. The CDR3 nucleotides read TGTGCCAGTAGTATAGTGGGGGGGATGAGCAATCAGCCCCAGCATTTT.

The chain joins TRBV14 to TRBJ2-7; 9 bases map to TRBD1. CDR3 length: 15 amino acids. Germline CDR1 is SGHDN and CDR2 is FVKESK. V lost 4 bases and J lost 3; bases outside the gene matches: 7. The CDR3 DNA reads as TGTGCCAGCAGCCCACAGGGGGCTAGAGTCTACGAGCAGTACTTC. This encodes CASSPQGARVYEQYF. Together with reference TRBV14 and TRBJ2-7, the CDR3 gives the full variable domain: EAGVTQFPSHSVIEKGQTVTLRCDPISGHDNLYWYRRVMGKEIKFLLHFVKESKQDESGMPNNRFLAERTGGTYSTLKVQPAELEDSGVYFCASSPQGARVYEQYFGPGTRLTVT.

The V gene is TRBV5-6, the J gene TRBJ2-1, with D maybe TRBD2 (5 bases). CDR3 length: 14 residues. V was pared by 1 base and J by 7 bases, with 12 bases between. Germline CDR1 and CDR2: SGHDT and YYEEEE. The CDR3 loop reads CASSLRGPVNEQFF. For the CDR3, the DNA is TGTGCCAGCAGCTTGCGCGGGCCGGTGAATGAGCAGTTCTTC.

In this sample, this clone turned up a few times. The genes are TRBV5-4 and TRBJ2-3; TRBD2 agrees at 12 bases. The germline CDR1 and CDR2 sequences are SGHNT and YYREEE (reference sequence). The V segment lost 5 bases and the J segment 1 base; nucleotides outside the gene matches: 2. The CDR3 has 15 amino acids. CDR3 DNA: TGTGCCAGCAGATCTAGCGGGGGGGGCACAGATACGCAGTATTTT. This encodes CASRSSGGGTDTQYF.

The chain employs TRBV7-9 and TRBJ2-1, with TRBD2 identical over 7 bases. CDR1 SEHNR and CDR2 FQNEAQ come from the germline V gene (reference sequence). CDR3 length: 14 amino acids. The ends lost 5 bases at V and 3 bases at J; junction bases unmatched: 4. The CDR3 reads CASSAWTSYNEQFF. CDR3 in DNA: TGTGCCAGCAGCGCTTGGACTAGCTACAATGAGCAGTTCTTC.